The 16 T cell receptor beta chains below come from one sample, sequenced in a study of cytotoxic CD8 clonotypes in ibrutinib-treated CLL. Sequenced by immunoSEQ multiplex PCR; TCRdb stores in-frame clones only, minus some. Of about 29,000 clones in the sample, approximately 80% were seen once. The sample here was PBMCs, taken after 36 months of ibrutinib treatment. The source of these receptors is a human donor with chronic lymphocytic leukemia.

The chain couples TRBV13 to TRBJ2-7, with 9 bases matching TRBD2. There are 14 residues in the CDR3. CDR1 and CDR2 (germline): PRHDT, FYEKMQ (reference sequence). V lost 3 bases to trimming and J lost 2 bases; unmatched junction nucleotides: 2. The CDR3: CASSFSGSTYEQYF. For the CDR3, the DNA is TGTGCCAGCAGCTTTAGCGGGAGCACCTACGAGCAGTACTTC.

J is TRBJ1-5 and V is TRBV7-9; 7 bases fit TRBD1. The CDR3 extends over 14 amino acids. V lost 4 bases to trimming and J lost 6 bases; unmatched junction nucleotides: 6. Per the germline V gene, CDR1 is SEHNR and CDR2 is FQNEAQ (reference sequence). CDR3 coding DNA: TGTGCCAGCAGCTCTGATACAGGGGTTCAGCCCCAGCATTTT. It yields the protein CASSSDTGVQPQHF.

The CDR3 sequence: CASSSGGGQGTGELFF. CDR3 coding DNA: TGTGCCAGCAGCTCGGGGGGAGGACAGGGAACCGGGGAGCTGTTTTTT. This chain connects TRBV7-9 to TRBJ2-2; possibly TRBD1 for D (8 bases). The CDR3 length is 16 residues. CDR1 is SEHNR, CDR2 FQNEAQ, per germline (reference sequence). V was clipped by 4 bases and J by 5 bases, with 17 bases between them.

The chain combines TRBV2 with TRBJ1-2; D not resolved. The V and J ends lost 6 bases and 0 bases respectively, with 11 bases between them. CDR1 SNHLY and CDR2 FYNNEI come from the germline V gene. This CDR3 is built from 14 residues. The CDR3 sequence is CASSPEGANYGYTF. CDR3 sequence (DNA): TGTGCCAGCAGCCCTGAGGGAGCTAACTATGGCTACACCTTC.

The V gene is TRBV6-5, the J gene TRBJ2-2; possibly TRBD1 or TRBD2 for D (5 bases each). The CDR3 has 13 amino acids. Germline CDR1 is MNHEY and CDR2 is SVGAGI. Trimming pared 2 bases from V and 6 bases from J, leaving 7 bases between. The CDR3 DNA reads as TGTGCCAGCAGTTACGTGGGACCCGGGGAGCTGTTTTTT. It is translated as CASSYVGPGELFF.

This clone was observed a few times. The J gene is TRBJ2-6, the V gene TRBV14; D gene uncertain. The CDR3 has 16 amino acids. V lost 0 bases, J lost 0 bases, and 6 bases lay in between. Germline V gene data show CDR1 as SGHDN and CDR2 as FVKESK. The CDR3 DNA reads TGTGCCAGCAGCCAAGAACCGGGCTCTGGGGCCAACGTCCTGACTTTC. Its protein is CASSQEPGSGANVLTF.

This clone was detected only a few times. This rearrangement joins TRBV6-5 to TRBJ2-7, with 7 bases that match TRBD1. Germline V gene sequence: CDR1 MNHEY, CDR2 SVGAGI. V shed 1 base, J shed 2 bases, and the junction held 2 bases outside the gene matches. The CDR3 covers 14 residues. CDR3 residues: CASSYWGQPYEQYF. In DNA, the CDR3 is TGTGCCAGCAGTTACTGGGGACAGCCCTACGAGCAGTACTTC.

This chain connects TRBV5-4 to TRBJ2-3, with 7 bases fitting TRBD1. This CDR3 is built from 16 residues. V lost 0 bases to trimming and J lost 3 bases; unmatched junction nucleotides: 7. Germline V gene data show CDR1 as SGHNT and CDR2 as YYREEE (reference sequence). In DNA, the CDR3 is TGTGCCAGCAGCTTGGGAAGAGGGGGCGGTACAGATACGCAGTATTTT. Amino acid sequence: CASSLGRGGGTDTQYF.

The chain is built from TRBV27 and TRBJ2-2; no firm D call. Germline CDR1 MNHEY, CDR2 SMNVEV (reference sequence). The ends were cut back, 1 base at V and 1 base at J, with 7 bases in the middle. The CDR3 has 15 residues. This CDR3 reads CASSLLSVNTGELFF. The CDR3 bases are TGTGCCAGCAGTTTATTGTCAGTGAACACCGGGGAGCTGTTTTTT.

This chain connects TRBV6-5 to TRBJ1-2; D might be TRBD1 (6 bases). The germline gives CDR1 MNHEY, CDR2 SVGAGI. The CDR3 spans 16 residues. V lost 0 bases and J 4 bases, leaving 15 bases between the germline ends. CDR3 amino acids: CASSYSTGTQGYGYTF. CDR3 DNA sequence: TGTGCCAGCAGTTACTCGACTGGGACACAGGGCTATGGCTACACCTTC.

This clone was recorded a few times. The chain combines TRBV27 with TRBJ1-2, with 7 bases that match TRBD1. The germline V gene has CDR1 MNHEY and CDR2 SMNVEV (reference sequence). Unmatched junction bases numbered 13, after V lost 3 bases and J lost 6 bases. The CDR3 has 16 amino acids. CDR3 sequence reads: CASSFSGLTGNDGYTF. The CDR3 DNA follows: TGTGCCAGCAGTTTTTCCGGCCTGACAGGGAATGATGGCTACACCTTC.

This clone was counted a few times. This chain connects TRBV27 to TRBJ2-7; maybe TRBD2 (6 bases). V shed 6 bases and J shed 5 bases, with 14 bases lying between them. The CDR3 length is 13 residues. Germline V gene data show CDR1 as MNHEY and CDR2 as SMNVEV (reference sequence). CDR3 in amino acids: CASRGGARNEQYF. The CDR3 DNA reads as TGTGCCAGCAGGGGCGGGGCTCGGAACGAGCAGTACTTC.

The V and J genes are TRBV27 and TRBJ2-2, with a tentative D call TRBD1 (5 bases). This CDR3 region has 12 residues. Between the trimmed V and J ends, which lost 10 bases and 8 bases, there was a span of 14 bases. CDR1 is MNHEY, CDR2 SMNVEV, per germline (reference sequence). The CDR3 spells CATSYTGGELFF. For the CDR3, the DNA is TGTGCCACCAGCTATACAGGAGGGGAGCTGTTTTTT.

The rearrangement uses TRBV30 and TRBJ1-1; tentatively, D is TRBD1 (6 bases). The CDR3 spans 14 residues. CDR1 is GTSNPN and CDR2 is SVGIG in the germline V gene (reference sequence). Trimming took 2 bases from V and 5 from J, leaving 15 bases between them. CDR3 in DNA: TGTGCCTGGAGTCGCTCCAGGGGTCAAACTGAAGCTTTCTTT. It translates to CAWSRSRGQTEAFF.

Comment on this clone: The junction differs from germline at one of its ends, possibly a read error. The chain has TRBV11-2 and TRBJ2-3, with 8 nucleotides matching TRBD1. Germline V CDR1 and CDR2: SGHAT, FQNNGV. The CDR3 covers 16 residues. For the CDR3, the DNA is TGTGCCAGCAGTTTAGATACGGGACAGGTCCTGCATACGCAGTATTTT. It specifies CASSLDTGQVLHTQYF.

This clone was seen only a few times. CDR3 sequence: CASRETFSYNEQFF. Written as DNA, the CDR3 is TGTGCCAGCCGGGAGACTTTCTCCTACAATGAGCAGTTCTTC. The chain uses TRBV19 and TRBJ2-1; weak D call: TRBD2 (6 bases). This CDR3 is built from 14 residues. With 9 bases removed from V and 0 bases from J, the gap between germline ends came to 12 bases. CDR1 and CDR2 from the germline V gene are LNHDA and SQIVND (reference sequence).